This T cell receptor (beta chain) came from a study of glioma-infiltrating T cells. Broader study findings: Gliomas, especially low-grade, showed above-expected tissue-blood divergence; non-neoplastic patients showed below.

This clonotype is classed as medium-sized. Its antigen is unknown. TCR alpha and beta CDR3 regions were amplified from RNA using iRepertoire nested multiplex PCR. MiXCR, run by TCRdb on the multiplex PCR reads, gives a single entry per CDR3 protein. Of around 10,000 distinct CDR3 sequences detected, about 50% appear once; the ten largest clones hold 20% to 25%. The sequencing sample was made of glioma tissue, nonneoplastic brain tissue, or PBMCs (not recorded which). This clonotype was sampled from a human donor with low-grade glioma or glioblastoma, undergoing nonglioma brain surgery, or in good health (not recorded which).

CDR3 amino acids: CASRRDIYSNQPQHF. In DNA, the CDR3 is TGTGCCAGCAGACGGGACATCTATAGCAATCAGCCCCAGCATTTT. V gene TRBV5-8 combines with J gene TRBJ1-5; tentative D call: TRBD1 (6 bases). The germline V gene encodes CDR1 SGHTS and CDR2 YDEGEE. This CDR3 has 15 residues. V was pared by 5 bases and J by 0 bases, with 12 bases between.